These 24 T cell receptor beta chains were all obtained from the same sample, sequenced in a study of T cell responses to AZD1222 COVID-19 vaccine (dated by TCRdb to the early 2020s). The library was produced with the immunoSEQ multiplex PCR assay. Entries here come from immuneACCESS through TCRdb and include only in-frame sequences with V and J called. Some clones fail to appear in such tables; in the studies checked, an unresolved V gene covers under half of the shortfall, and the cause of the remainder is unknown. Here the sample has about 64,000 clones; about 90% occur a single time. The leading ten clones occupy roughly 6.3% of the sample. In the paper's terms, the time point label means: about 28 days (+/-7) after the second vaccine dose. This specimen's treatment or condition label, per the study, means: meningococcal conjugate vaccine given as trial control. This specimen was peripheral blood, taken 28 days after the second dose of the MenACWY control vaccine. The receptors were sampled from an adult who received the MenACWY meningococcal vaccine as a control.

The chain joins TRBV15 to TRBJ2-3, with D tentatively TRBD2 (7 bases). CDR1 and CDR2 (germline): LNHNV, YYDKDF (reference sequence). V shed 3 bases and J shed 3 bases, with 19 bases lying between them. The CDR3 sequence is 17 residues long. The CDR3 region has the DNA TGTGCCACCAGCAGGGGGGGGGCGGGCCAAACAACAGATACGCAGTATTTT. Its protein product is CATSRGGAGQTTDTQYF.

V is TRBV5-1 and J is TRBJ1-1; the D gene is possibly TRBD1 (5 bases). Per germline, CDR1 SGHRS and CDR2 YFSETQ. Trimming pared 6 bases from V and 5 bases from J, leaving 20 bases between. The CDR3 extends over 15 amino acids. CDR3 amino acids: CASTLGEGRDTEAFF. CDR3 nucleotides: TGCGCCAGCACCCTCGGAGAGGGGCGGGATACTGAAGCTTTCTTT.

This clone was counted a single time. The V call is TRBV5-4, the J call TRBJ2-7; TRBD2 matches 11 bases. The CDR3 loop spans 15 amino acids. Per germline, CDR1 SGHNT and CDR2 YYREEE (reference sequence). The trim removed 0 bases at V and 7 bases at J, leaving 6 bases unmatched. In nucleotides, the CDR3 is TGTGCCAGCAGCTTGGAACTCGGGACTAGCGGAGAGCAGTACTTC. Amino acids: CASSLELGTSGEQYF.

J is TRBJ2-1 and V is TRBV5-1; TRBD2 aligns across 8 bases. The length of the CDR3 is 16 residues. Unmatched junction bases numbered 8, after V lost 4 bases and J lost 2 bases. Looked up from germline, CDR1 is SGHRS and CDR2 is YFSETQ. CDR3 sequence: CASSVGLAGPYNEQFF. The CDR3 DNA reads as TGCGCCAGCAGCGTCGGCCTAGCGGGCCCCTACAATGAGCAGTTCTTC.

The chain links TRBV2 to TRBJ1-2, with D maybe TRBD1 (6 bases). The CDR3 loop spans 13 amino acids. Per germline, CDR1 SNHLY and CDR2 FYNNEI. V was shortened by 4 bases and J by 8 bases, with 14 bases between the two germline ends. CDR3 amino acids: CASSVLGARGYTF. The CDR3 coding sequence is TGTGCCAGCAGTGTCCTGGGGGCGCGAGGCTACACCTTC.

V and J are TRBV12-5 and TRBJ1-2, with 10 bases identical to TRBD1. The CDR3 is 14 residues long. Per germline, CDR1 LGHNT and CDR2 FRNRAP. V gave up 1 base and J gave up 6 bases; unmatched junction bases: 2. The CDR3 sequence is CASGLDGTGDGYTF. For the CDR3, the DNA is TGTGCTAGTGGTTTGGACGGGACAGGGGATGGCTACACCTTC.

The chain is built from TRBV18 and TRBJ2-5, with unresolved D. The CDR3 is made up of 13 amino acids. V was clipped by 0 bases and J by 1 base, with 3 bases between them. CDR1 is KGHSH and CDR2 is LQKENI in the germline V gene. In DNA, the CDR3 is TGTGCCAGCTCACCACCCAGCCAAGAGACCCAGTACTTC. It encodes CASSPPSQETQYF.

The rearrangement uses TRBV6-1 and TRBJ2-3; D call uncertain. V dropped 3 bases and J dropped 7 bases, with 5 bases sitting between them. Germline lookup yields CDR1 MNHNS and CDR2 SASEGT. This CDR3 region has 11 residues. The CDR3 nucleotides are TGTGCCAGCAGTGAGGGGAATACGCAGTATTTT. The encoded protein is CASSEGNTQYF.

This sequence joins TRBV30 and TRBJ1-1; D not certain. The V gene's germline CDR1 is GTSNPN and CDR2 SVGIG (reference sequence). This CDR3 is 10 amino acids long. The ends were cut back, 4 bases at V and 11 bases at J, with 11 bases in the middle. This chain's CDR3 is CAWIQVEAFF. The DNA of the CDR3 is TGTGCCTGGATTCAGGTGGAGGCTTTCTTT.

V and J are TRBV30 and TRBJ2-6, with 8 bases that match TRBD2. J was trimmed by 0 bases and V by 2 bases; bases with no gene match: 0. The V gene's germline CDR1 is GTSNPN and CDR2 SVGIG (reference sequence). This CDR3 is built from 15 residues. The CDR3 bases are TGTGCCTGGAGTCTAGCGGGCTCTGGGGCCAACGTCCTGACTTTC. Encoded protein: CAWSLAGSGANVLTF.

The chain is built from TRBV6-5 and TRBJ1-1; D possibly corresponds to TRBD1 (5 bases). From germline, CDR1 is MNHEY and CDR2 SVGAGI. V lost 6 bases to trimming and J lost 3 bases, with 14 bases between them. The CDR3 is made up of 14 amino acids. The CDR3 is CASSPRSGYTEAFF. As DNA, the CDR3 is TGTGCCAGCAGCCCACGGTCAGGGTACACTGAAGCTTTCTTT.

V gene TRBV28 combines with J gene TRBJ1-2; the D gene is possibly TRBD1 (5 bases). CDR1 is MDHEN, CDR2 SYDVKM, per germline. The CDR3 sequence is 15 residues long. With 4 bases removed from V and 1 base from J, the gap between germline ends came to 13 bases. The CDR3 here is CASSSGTYYNYGYTF. CDR3 coding DNA: TGTGCCAGCAGTTCCGGGACCTACTATAACTATGGCTACACCTTC.

CDR3 protein: CASSQLIGGWGNQPQHF. CDR3 nucleotides: TGCGCCAGCAGCCAATTAATCGGGGGCTGGGGCAATCAGCCCCAGCATTTT. J is TRBJ1-5 and V is TRBV4-1; D is perhaps TRBD1 (6 bases). CDR3 size: 17 residues. The germline V gene has CDR1 MGHRA and CDR2 YSYEKL. V gave up 2 bases and J gave up 2 bases, with 16 bases separating them.

This sequence joins TRBV9 and TRBJ2-2, with 10 positions matching TRBD2. CDR3 length: 16 amino acids. Germline lookup yields CDR1 SGDLS and CDR2 YYNGEE. Losses at the gene ends were 2 bases for V and 1 base for J; bases not matched to a gene: 2. The CDR3, as DNA: TGTGCCAGCAGCGTTACTAGCGGGGAGAACACCGGGGAGCTGTTTTTT. Its translation is CASSVTSGENTGELFF.

The genes are TRBV20-1 and TRBJ2-7; D uncertain. The CDR3 has 11 residues. Germline CDR1 and CDR2: DFQATT and SNEGSKA (reference sequence). The V end was cut by 7 bases, the J end by 4 bases, with 11 bases between. The CDR3 region has the DNA TGCAGTGGTCAGGTAAAGTACGAGCAGTACTTC. Translating gives CSGQVKYEQYF.

The gene calls are TRBV5-4 and TRBJ2-1; D is perhaps TRBD2 (5 bases). Trimming took 1 base from V and 0 from J, leaving 8 bases between them. CDR1 is SGHNT, CDR2 YYREEE, per germline (reference sequence). The CDR3 sequence is 15 residues long. CDR3 loop: CASSLPTSSYNEQFF. The CDR3 nucleotides are TGTGCCAGCAGCTTGCCCACTAGCTCCTACAATGAGCAGTTCTTC.

This chain joins TRBV5-4 and TRBJ1-1; the D is unclear. CDR1 SGHNT and CDR2 YYREEE come from the germline V gene (reference sequence). V was cut by 1 base and J by 3 bases, with 19 bases left in between. The CDR3 runs 17 residues. CDR3 protein: CASSLSYGLGSDTEAFF. DNA for the CDR3: TGTGCCAGCAGCTTGTCATACGGTCTCGGCTCGGACACTGAAGCTTTCTTT.

This rearrangement joins TRBV7-2 to TRBJ2-5; no firm D call. CDR3 size: 13 residues. V lost 1 base and J lost 9, with 12 bases in between. Germline CDR1 SGHTA, CDR2 FQGNSA. CDR3 in DNA: TGTGCCAGCAGCTTAGATAAGTCCGCGTCCCAGTACTTC. This encodes CASSLDKSASQYF.

The V gene is TRBV5-6, the J gene TRBJ2-7, with TRBD1 matching over 7 bases. Germline-derived CDR1 and CDR2 are SGHDT and YYEEEE. The trim removed 0 bases at V and 7 bases at J, leaving 16 bases unmatched. The CDR3 totals 17 residues. CDR3 DNA: TGTGCCAGCAGCTTGGGTCCGGCAGGGGGTAGCTTTGATGAGCAGTACTTC. Protein product: CASSLGPAGGSFDEQYF.

The rearrangement uses TRBV28 and TRBJ2-1; 7 nucleotides match TRBD2. The trim removed 3 bases at V and 3 bases at J, leaving 8 bases unmatched. Germline loops: CDR1 MDHEN, CDR2 SYDVKM. CDR3 length: 16 amino acids. CDR3 coding DNA: TGTGCCAGCAGTTTTCTATCGGGAGGAGGCTACAATGAGCAGTTCTTC. Amino acids: CASSFLSGGGYNEQFF.

The chain employs TRBV21-1 and TRBJ2-5; TRBD2, the table's D call, was not compared with the DNA. TRBV21-1 is assigned pseudogene status. The CDR3 contains 16 residues. The CDR3 protein is CASPRLRAEYQETQYF. CDR3 DNA: TGTGCCAGCCCCCGATTGCGCGCTGAGTATCAAGAGACCCAGTACTTC.

This sequence joins TRBV15 and TRBJ2-2; no clear D gene. Trimming left V 5 bases short and J 1 base short, with 20 bases between. The CDR3 runs to 18 residues. CDR1 is LNHNV, CDR2 YYDKDF, per germline (reference sequence). The CDR3 spells CATSLFGPSTRNTGELFF. The CDR3 DNA follows: TGTGCCACCAGCCTATTTGGGCCTTCAACGAGGAACACCGGGGAGCTGTTTTTT.

CDR3 loop: CASQGASGTEAFF. CDR3 bases: TGTGCCAGCCAGGGGGCCTCAGGAACTGAAGCTTTCTTT. The V gene is TRBV2, the J gene TRBJ1-1; 8 bases match TRBD1. V lost 8 bases, J lost 5 bases, and 7 bases stayed unmatched. The CDR3 is 13 amino acids. Germline V gene lookup returns CDR1 SNHLY and CDR2 FYNNEI.

The rearrangement joins TRBV15 to TRBJ2-7, with 11 bases fitting TRBD1. This CDR3 has 14 amino acids. Germline V gives CDR1 LNHNV, CDR2 YYDKDF (reference sequence). The J segment lost 6 bases and the V segment lost 3 bases, leaving 4 bases of the junction unmatched. The CDR3 is CATSSGQGATEQYF. Written as DNA, the CDR3 is TGTGCCACCAGCAGTGGACAGGGGGCGACCGAGCAGTACTTC. Complete variable domain (other parts from reference TRBV15 and TRBJ2-7): DAMVIQNPRYQVTQFGKPVTLSCSQTLNHNVMYWYQQKSSQAPKLLFHYYDKDFNNEADTPDNFQSRRPNTSFCFLDIRSPGLGDTAMYLCATSSGQGATEQYFGPGTRLTVT.